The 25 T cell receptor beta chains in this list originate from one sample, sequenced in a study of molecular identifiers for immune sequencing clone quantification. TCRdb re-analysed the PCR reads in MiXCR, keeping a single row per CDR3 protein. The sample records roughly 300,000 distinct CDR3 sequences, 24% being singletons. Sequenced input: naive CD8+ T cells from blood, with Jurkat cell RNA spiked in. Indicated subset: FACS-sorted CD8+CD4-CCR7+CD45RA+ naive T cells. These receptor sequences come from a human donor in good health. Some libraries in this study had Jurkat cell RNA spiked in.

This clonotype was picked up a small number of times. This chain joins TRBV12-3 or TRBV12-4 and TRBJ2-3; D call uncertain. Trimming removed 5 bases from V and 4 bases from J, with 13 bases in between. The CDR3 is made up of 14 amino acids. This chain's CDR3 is CASSRSLVADTQYF. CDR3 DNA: TGTGCCAGCAGTCGTTCCCTAGTTGCAGATACGCAGTATTTT.

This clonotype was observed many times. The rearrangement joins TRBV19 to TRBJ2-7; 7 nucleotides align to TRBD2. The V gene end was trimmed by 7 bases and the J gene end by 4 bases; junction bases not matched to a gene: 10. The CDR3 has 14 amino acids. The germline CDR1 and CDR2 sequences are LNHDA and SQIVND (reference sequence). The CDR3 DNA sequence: TGTGCCAGTACCCCGGCGGGAGTGGGTTACGAGCAGTACTTC. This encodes CASTPAGVGYEQYF.

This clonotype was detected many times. The CDR3 sequence is CASRKSGLSMNTEAFF. The CDR3 bases are TGTGCCAGCAGAAAGAGCGGCTTGAGTATGAACACTGAAGCTTTCTTT. The V and J genes are TRBV6-6 and TRBJ1-1; D is unclear. Germline loops: CDR1 MNHNY, CDR2 SVGAGI (reference sequence). The V end was cut by 6 bases, the J end by 0 bases, with 17 bases between. The CDR3 consists of 16 residues.

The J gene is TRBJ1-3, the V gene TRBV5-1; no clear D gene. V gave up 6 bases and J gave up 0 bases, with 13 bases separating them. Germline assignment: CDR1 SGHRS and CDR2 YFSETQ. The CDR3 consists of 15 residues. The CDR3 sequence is CASKPSFTSGNTIYF. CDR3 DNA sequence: TGCGCCAGCAAACCCTCGTTTACCTCTGGAAACACCATATATTTT.

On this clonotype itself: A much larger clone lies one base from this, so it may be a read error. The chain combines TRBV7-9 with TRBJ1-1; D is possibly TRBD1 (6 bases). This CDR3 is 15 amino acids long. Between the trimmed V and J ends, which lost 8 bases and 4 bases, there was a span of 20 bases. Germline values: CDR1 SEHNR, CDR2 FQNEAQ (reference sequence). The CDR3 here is CASAKAPGAGTEAFF. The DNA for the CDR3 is TGTGCCAGCGCCAAGGCCCCAGGGGCGGGCACTGAAGCTTTCTTT.

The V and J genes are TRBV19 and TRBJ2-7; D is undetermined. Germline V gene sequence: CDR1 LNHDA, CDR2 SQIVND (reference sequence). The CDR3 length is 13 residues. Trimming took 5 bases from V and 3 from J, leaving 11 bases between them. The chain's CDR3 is CASSPRSVYEQYF. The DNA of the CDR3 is TGTGCCAGTAGTCCGCGGAGTGTCTACGAGCAGTACTTC.

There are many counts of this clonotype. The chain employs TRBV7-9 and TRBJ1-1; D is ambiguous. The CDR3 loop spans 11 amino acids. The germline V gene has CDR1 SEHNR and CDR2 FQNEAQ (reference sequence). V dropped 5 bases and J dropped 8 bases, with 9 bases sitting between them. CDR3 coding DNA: TGTGCCAGCAGCCGCGCAAAAGAAGCTTTCTTT. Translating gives CASSRAKEAFF.

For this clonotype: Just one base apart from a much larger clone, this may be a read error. The CDR3 DNA sequence: TGTGCCAGCAGTCCGAAGAGCTACGCGCAGTACTTC. Amino acids: CASSPKSYAQYF. V gene TRBV6-2 or TRBV6-3 combines with J gene TRBJ2-7, with unresolved D. The CDR3 has 12 residues. The V gene's germline CDR1 is MNHEY and CDR2 SVGEGT.

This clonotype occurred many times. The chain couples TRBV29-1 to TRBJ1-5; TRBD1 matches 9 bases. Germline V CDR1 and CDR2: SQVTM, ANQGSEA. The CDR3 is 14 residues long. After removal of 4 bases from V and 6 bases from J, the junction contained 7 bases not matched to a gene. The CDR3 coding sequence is TGCAGCGTTGGGACAGGGGATTTGAGTCAGCCCCAGCATTTT. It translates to CSVGTGDLSQPQHF.

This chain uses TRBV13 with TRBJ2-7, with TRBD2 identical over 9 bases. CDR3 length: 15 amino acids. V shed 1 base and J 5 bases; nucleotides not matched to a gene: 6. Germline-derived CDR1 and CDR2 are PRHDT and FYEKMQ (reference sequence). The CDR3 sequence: CASSLEGGGADEQYF. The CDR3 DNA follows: TGTGCCAGCAGCTTAGAGGGCGGGGGGGCAGACGAGCAGTACTTC. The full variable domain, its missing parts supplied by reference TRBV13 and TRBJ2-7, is AAGVIQSPRHLIKEKRETATLKCYPIPRHDTVYWYQQGPGQDPQFLISFYEKMQSDKGSIPDRFSAQQFSDYHSELNMSSLELGDSALYFCASSLEGGGADEQYFGPGTRLTVT.

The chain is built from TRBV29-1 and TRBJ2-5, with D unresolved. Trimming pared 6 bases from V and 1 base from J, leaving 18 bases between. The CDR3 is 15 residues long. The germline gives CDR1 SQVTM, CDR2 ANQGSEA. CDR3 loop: CSVTPPRQTQETQYF. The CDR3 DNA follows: TGCAGCGTGACCCCCCCCCGGCAGACCCAAGAGACCCAGTACTTC.

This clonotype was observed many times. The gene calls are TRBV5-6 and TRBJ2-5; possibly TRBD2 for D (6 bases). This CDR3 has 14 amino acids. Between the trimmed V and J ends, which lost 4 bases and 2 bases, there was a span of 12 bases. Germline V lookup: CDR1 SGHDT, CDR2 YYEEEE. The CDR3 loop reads CASSPGLKQETQYF. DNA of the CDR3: TGTGCCAGCAGCCCGGGACTGAAACAAGAGACCCAGTACTTC. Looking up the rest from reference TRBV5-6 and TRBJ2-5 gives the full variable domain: DAGVTQSPTHLIKTRGQQVTLRCSPKSGHDTVSWYQQALGQGPQFIFQYYEEEERQRGNFPDRFSGHQFPNYSSELNVNALLLGDSALYLCASSPGLKQETQYFGPGTRLLVL.

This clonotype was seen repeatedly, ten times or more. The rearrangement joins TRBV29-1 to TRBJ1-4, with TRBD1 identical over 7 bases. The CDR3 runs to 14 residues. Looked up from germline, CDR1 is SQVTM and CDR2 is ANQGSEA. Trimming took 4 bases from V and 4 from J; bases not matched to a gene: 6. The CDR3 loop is CSVVTGNVNEKLFF. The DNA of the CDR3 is TGCAGCGTTGTGACAGGGAACGTTAATGAAAAACTGTTTTTT.

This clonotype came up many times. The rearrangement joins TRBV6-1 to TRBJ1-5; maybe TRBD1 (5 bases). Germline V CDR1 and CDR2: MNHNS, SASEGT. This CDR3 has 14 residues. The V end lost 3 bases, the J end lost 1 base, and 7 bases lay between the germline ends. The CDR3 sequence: CASSEPGSNQPQHF. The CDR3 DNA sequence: TGTGCCAGCAGTGAGCCAGGGAGCAATCAGCCCCAGCATTTT.

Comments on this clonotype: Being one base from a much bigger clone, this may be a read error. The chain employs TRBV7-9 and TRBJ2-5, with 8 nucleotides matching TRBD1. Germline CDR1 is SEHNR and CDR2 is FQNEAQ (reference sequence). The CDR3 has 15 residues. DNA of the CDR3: TGTACCAGCAGCTTAGCGGCCAGGGGGCTGGAGACCCAGTACTTC. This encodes CTSSLAARGLETQYF.

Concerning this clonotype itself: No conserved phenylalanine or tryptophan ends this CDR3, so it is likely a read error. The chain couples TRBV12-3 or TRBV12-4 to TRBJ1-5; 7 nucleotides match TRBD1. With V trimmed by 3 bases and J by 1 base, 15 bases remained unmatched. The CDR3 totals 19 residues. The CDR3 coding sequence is TGTGCCAGCAGTTTCGGCAAAGACCTAGACAGGGAGAGCAATCAGCCCCAGCATTCT. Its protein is CASSFGKDLDRESNQPQHS.

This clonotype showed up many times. The CDR3, as DNA: TGCGCCAGCAGCCAAGATCGAGGAAGGGGGCAGCCCCAGCATTTT. It specifies CASSQDRGRGQPQHF. The chain recombines TRBV4-3 with TRBJ1-5, with D perhaps matching TRBD1 (6 bases). Trimming pared 0 bases from V and 7 bases from J, leaving 13 bases between. The germline V gene encodes CDR1 LGHNA and CDR2 YSLEER. This CDR3 contains 15 residues.

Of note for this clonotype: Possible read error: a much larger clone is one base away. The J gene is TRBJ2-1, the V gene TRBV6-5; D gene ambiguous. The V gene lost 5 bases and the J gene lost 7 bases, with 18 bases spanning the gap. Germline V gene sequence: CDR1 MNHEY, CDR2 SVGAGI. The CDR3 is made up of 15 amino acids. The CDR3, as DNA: TGTGCCAGCAGTCCCCCCCAGACTCTCGGTAATGAGCAGTTCTTC. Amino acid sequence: CASSPPQTLGNEQFF.

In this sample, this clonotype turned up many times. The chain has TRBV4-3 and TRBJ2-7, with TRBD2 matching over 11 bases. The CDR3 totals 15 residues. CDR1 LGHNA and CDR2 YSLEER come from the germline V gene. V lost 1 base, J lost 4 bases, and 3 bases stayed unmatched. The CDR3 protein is CASSQGLAGLYEQYF. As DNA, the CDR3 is TGCGCCAGCAGCCAAGGACTAGCGGGGCTGTACGAGCAGTACTTC.

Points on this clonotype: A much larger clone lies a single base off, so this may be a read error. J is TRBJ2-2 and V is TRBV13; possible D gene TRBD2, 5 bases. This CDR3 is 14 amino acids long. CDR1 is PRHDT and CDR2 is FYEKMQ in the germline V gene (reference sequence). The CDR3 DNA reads TGTGCCAGCAGCCCCCCGGAGTTCACCGGGGAGCCGTTTTTT. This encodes CASSPPEFTGEPFF.

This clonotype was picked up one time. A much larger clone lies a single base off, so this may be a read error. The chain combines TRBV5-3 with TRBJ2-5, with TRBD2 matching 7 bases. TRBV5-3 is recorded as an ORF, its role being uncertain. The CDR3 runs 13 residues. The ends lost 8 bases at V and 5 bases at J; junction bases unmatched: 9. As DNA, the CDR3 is TGTGCCAGCAGCCGGGGGGTTCCTGAGACCCAGTACTTC. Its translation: CASSRGVPETQYF.

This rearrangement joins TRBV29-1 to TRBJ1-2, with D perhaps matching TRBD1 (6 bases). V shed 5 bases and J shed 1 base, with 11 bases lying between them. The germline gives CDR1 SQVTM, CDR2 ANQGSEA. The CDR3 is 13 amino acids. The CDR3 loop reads CSVWTESNYGYTF. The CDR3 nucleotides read TGCAGCGTTTGGACAGAAAGTAACTATGGCTACACCTTC.

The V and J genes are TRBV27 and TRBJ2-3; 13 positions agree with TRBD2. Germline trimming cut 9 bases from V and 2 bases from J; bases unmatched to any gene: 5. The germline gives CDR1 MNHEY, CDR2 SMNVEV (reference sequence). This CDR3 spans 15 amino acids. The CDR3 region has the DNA TGTGCCAGTGGACTAGCGGGAGCCTACACAGATACGCAGTATTTT. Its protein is CASGLAGAYTDTQYF.

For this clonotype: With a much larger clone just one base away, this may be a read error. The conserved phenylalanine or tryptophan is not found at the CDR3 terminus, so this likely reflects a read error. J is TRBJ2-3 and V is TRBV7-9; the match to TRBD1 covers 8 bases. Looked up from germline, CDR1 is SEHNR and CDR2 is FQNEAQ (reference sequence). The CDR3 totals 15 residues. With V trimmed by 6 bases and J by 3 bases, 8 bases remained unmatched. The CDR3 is CASSVTGGGTDTQYL. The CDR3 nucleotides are TGTGCCAGCAGTGTAACAGGGGGAGGAACAGATACGCAGTATCTT.

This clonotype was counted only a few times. Here the CDR3 reads CASSYSTGGDSPLHF. The DNA of the CDR3 is TGTGCCAGCAGCTACTCGACAGGGGGCGACTCACCCCTCCACTTT. This chain uses TRBV7-9 with TRBJ1-6; TRBD1 agrees at 10 bases. The CDR3 loop spans 15 amino acids. The V segment lost 4 bases and the J segment 10 bases; nucleotides outside the gene matches: 7. Germline lookup yields CDR1 SEHNR and CDR2 FQNEAQ (reference sequence). The complete variable domain, with remaining parts taken from reference TRBV7-9 and TRBJ1-6, reads DTGVSQNPRHKITKRGQNVTFRCDPISEHNRLYWYRQTLGQGPEFLTYFQNEAQLEKSRLLSDRFSAERPKGSFSTLEIQRTEQGDSAMYLCASSYSTGGDSPLHFGNGTRLTVT.